The present T cell receptor beta chain was sequenced within a study of cytomegalovirus exposure and HLA in healthy donors. Across the study: A subsequent analysis reported that the approximately 120 validation repertoires were produced on the same platform that had also been used for the 666 first-cohort repertoires. General study points: According to a later analysis, TCR clusters from the first cohort tended to co-occur in the roughly 110 validation repertoires.

The approximately 130-subject validation cohort, separate from the roughly 700-subject first cohort, included the donors. V was pared by 0 bases and J by 5 bases, with 12 bases between. The germline gives CDR1 MGHRA, CDR2 YSYEKL. This CDR3 spans 15 amino acids. Here immunoSEQ multiplex PCR was the method, and the copy in TCRdb shows in-frame clones only, minus some. The profile shows around 140,000 clones, roughly nine tenths of them singletons. For this clone: No antigen is known for it.

Sequenced sample: PBMCs. The J gene is TRBJ2-3, the V gene TRBV4-1; possibly TRBD2 for D (6 bases). This clonotype was sampled from a woman aged 18-29 years in good health and CMV-seronegative. This chain's CDR3 is CASSQDRRGVDTQYF. DNA of the CDR3: TGCGCCAGCAGCCAAGACCGGAGGGGTGTAGATACGCAGTATTTT.